This TCR beta chain is from a study of immune cell composition in non-small cell lung cancer. Clones were read by immunoSEQ multiplex PCR, and TCRdb kept only the in-frame ones, dropping some. The sample shows about 6,600 clones, 82% of them seen only once. Germline-derived CDR1 and CDR2 are SGDLS and YYNGEE. The V gene lost 4 bases and the J gene lost 1 base, with 18 bases spanning the gap. The CDR3 is made up of 16 amino acids. The study's findings and limits: Overall clonality, unlike maximal tumour-associated clone frequency, did not predict TIL reactivity. Tumour TCR-beta clonality was not significantly tied to smoking pack-years.

This clone was picked up one time. Its antigen is not identified. Normal lung was sampled as far from the tumour as possible, at least 3 cm. The sequence was obtained from a human donor with non-small cell lung cancer. Material: non-adjacent lung tissue. This chain joins TRBV9 and TRBJ2-7, with a tentative D call TRBD2 (5 bases). The DNA for the CDR3 is TGTGCCAGCAGCAAAGCGGAGACCGCGAGGTCCTACGAGCAGTACTTC. It codes for CASSKAETARSYEQYF.